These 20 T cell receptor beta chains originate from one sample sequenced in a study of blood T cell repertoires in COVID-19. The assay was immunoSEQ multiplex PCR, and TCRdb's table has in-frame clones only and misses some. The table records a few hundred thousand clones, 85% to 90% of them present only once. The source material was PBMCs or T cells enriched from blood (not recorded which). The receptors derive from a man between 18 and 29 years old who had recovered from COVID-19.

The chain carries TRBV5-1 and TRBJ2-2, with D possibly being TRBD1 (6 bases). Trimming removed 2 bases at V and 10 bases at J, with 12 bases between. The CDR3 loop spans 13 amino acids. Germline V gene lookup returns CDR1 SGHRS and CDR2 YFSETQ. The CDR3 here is CASSLGQLEELFF. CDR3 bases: TGCGCCAGCAGCTTAGGACAGTTGGAGGAGCTGTTTTTT.

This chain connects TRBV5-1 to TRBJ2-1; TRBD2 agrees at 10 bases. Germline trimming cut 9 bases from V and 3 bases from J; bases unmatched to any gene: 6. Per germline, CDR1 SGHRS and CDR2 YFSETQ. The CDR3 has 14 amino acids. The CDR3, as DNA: TGCGCCACTTCCGCTAGCGGGGGCTACAATGAGCAGTTCTTC. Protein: CATSASGGYNEQFF.

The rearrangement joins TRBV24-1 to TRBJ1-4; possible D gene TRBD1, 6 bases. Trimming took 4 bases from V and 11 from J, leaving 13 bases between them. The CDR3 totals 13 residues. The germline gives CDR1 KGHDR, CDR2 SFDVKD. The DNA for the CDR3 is TGTGCCACCAGTGAATCCGGGACAAGGAAACTGTTTTTT. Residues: CATSESGTRKLFF.

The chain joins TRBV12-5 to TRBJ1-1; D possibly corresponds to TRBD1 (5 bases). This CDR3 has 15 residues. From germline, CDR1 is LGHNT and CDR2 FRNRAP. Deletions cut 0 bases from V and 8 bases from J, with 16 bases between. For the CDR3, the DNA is TGTGCTAGTGGTTTGGTACCTCATTTGGGGCAAGAAGCTTTCTTT. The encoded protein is CASGLVPHLGQEAFF.

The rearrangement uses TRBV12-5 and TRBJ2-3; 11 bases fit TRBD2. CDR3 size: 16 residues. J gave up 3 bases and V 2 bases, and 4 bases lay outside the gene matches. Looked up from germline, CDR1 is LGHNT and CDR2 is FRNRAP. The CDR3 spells CASGLRLAGITDTQYF. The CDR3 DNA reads TGTGCTAGTGGTTTGAGACTAGCGGGAATTACAGATACGCAGTATTTT.

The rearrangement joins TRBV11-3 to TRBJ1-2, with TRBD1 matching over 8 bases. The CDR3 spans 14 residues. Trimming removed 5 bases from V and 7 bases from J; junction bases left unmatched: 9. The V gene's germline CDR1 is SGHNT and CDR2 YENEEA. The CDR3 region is CASSRGQGRAGYTF. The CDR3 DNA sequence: TGTGCCAGCAGCCGCGGACAGGGACGAGCTGGCTACACCTTC.

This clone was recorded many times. This chain's CDR3 is CASSLRADSFTEAFF. The CDR3 region has the DNA TGTGCCAGCAGCTTAAGGGCAGACAGTTTCACTGAAGCTTTCTTT. The V call is TRBV7-3, the J call TRBJ1-1; weak D call: TRBD1 (5 bases). From germline, CDR1 is SGHTA and CDR2 FQGTGA. This CDR3 has 15 amino acids. Trimming took off 1 base at V and 4 bases at J, with 13 bases between the two ends. The full variable domain, in which reference TRBV7-3 and TRBJ1-1 provide the parts outside the CDR3, is GAGVSQTPSNKVTEKGKYVELRCDPISGHTALYWYRQSLGQGPEFLIYFQGTGAADDSGLPNDRFFAVRPEGSVSTLKIQRTERGDSAVYLCASSLRADSFTEAFFGQGTRLTVV.

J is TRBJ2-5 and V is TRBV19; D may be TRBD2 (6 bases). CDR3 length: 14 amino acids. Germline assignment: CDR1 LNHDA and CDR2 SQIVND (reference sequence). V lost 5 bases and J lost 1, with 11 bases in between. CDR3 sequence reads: CASSPLALQETQYF. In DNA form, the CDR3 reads TGTGCCAGTAGTCCGCTAGCGCTCCAAGAGACCCAGTACTTC. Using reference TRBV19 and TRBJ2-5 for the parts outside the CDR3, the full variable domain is DGGITQSPKYLFRKEGQNVTLSCEQNLNHDAMYWYRQDPGQGLRLIYYSQIVNDFQKGDIAEGYSVSREKKESFPLTVTSAQKNPTAFYLCASSPLALQETQYFGPGTRLLVL.

For the CDR3, the DNA is TGTGCCAGCAGCCAGCTAGCGGGGGGTCTCTACGAGCAGTACTTC. Translated, it gives CASSQLAGGLYEQYF. The genes are TRBV6-5 and TRBJ2-7, with TRBD2 matching 11 bases. The germline gives CDR1 MNHEY, CDR2 SVGAGI. V lost 6 bases to trimming and J lost 3 bases; unmatched junction nucleotides: 7. The CDR3 consists of 15 residues.

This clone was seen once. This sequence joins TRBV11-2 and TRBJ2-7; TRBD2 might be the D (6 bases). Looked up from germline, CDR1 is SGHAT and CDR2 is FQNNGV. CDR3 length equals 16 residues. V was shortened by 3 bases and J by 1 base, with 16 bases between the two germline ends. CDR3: CASSFGGHWTSYEQYF. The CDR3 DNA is TGTGCCAGCAGCTTCGGGGGTCATTGGACGTCCTACGAGCAGTACTTC.

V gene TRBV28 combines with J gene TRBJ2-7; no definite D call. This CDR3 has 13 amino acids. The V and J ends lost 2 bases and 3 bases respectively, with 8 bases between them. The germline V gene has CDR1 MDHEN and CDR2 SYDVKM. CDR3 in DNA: TGTGCCAGCAGTTTACCTAGAAGCTACGAGCAGTACTTC. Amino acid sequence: CASSLPRSYEQYF.

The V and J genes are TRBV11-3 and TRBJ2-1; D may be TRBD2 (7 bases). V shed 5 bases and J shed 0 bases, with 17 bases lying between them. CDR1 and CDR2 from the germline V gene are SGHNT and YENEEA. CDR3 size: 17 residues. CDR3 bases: TGTGCCAGCAGCGGGGGGGGCAGGGCACTCTCCTACAATGAGCAGTTCTTC. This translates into CASSGGGRALSYNEQFF. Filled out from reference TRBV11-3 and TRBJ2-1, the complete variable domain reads EAGVVQSPRYKIIEKKQPVAFWCNPISGHNTLYWYLQNLGQGPELLIRYENEEAVDDSQLPKDRFSAERLKGVDSTLKIQPAELGDSAVYLCASSGGGRALSYNEQFFGPGTRLTVL.

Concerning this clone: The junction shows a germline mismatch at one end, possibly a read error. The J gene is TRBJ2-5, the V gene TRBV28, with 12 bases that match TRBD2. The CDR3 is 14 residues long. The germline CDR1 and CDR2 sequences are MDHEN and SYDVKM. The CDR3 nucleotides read TGTGTCAGCAGTTCGGGACTAGCGGGAGAGACCCAGTACTTC. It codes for CVSSSGLAGETQYF.

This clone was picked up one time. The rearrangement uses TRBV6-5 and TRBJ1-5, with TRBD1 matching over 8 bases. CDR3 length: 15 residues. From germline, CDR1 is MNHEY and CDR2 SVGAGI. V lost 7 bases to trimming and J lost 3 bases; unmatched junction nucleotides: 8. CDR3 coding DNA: TGTGCCAGCAATCCAGGACAGGGTAACAATCAGCCCCAGCATTTT. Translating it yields CASNPGQGNNQPQHF.

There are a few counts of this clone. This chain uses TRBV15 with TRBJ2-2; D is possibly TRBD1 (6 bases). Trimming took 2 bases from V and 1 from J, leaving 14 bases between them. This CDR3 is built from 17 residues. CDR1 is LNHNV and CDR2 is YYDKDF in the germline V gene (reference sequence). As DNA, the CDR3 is TGTGCCACCAGCAGACCTCAGACAGGACAGAACACCGGGGAGCTGTTTTTT. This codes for CATSRPQTGQNTGELFF.

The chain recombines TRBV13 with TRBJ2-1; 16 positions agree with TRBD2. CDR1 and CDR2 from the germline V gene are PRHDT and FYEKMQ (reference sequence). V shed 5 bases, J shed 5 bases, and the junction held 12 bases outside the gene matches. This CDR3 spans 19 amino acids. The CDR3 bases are TGTGCCAGCAGCCCTCCGGGACTAGCGGGAGGGGGGCTTGACAATGAGCAGTTCTTC. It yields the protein CASSPPGLAGGGLDNEQFF.

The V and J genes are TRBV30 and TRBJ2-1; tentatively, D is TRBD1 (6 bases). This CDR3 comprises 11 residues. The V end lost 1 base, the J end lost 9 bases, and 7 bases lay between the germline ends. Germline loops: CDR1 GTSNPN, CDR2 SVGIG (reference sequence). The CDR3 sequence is CAWSGGPEQFF. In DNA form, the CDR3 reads TGTGCCTGGAGTGGGGGGCCTGAGCAGTTCTTC.

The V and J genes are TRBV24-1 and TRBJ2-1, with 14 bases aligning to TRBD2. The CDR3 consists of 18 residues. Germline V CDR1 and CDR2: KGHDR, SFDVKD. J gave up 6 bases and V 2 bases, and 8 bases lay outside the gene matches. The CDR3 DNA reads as TGTGCCACCAGTGATTCCAAGACTAGCGGGGGGGCGCGCAATGAGCAGTTCTTC. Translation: CATSDSKTSGGARNEQFF.

CDR3 in DNA: TGTGCCAGCAGTGAAACTAGCGGGAGGTACAATGAGCAGTTCTTC. This encodes CASSETSGRYNEQFF. The gene calls are TRBV28 and TRBJ2-1; 12 bases agree with TRBD2. The CDR3 is 15 amino acids. Germline assignment: CDR1 MDHEN and CDR2 SYDVKM. J gave up 4 bases and V 5 bases, and 3 bases lay outside the gene matches.

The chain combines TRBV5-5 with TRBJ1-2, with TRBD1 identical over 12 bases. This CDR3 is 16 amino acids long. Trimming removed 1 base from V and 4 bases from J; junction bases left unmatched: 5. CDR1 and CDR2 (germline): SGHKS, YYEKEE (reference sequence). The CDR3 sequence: CASSLTGTGGIYGYTF. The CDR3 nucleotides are TGTGCCAGCAGCTTGACCGGGACAGGGGGCATCTATGGCTACACCTTC. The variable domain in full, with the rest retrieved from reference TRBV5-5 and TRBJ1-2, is DAGVTQSPTHLIKTRGQQVTLRCSPISGHKSVSWYQQVLGQGPQFIFQYYEKEERGRGNFPDRFSARQFPNYSSELNVNALLLGDSALYLCASSLTGTGGIYGYTFGSGTRLTVV.